Following are 24 T cell receptor beta chains from one sample sequenced in a study of shared T cell receptors in the human thymus. Sequencing was performed with immunoSEQ multiplex PCR; in TCRdb, only in-frame clones are kept and a portion is missing. The sample lists about 710,000 clones; about 87% were seen once. These same data were also listed under a study on human thymus T cells.

Sequenced input: thymocytes. The receptors here all came from a boy younger than two with a congenital heart defect.

This chain joins TRBV30 and TRBJ2-5; possibly TRBD1 for D (6 bases). Trimming took 7 bases from V and 4 from J, leaving 19 bases between them. Per the germline V gene, CDR1 is GTSNPN and CDR2 is SVGIG (reference sequence). CDR3 length equals 14 residues. CDR3 region: CASTPSGASETQYF. The CDR3 coding sequence is TGTGCCTCGACCCCCTCAGGGGCCTCAGAGACCCAGTACTTC.

This chain uses TRBV7-9 with TRBJ1-5; 9 bases agree with TRBD1. The CDR3 sequence is 16 residues long. J was trimmed by 0 bases and V by 4 bases; bases with no gene match: 4. Per the germline V gene, CDR1 is SEHNR and CDR2 is FQNEAQ (reference sequence). DNA of the CDR3: TGTGCCAGCAGCTCACCGGGACAGGGTAGCAATCAGCCCCAGCATTTT. It yields the protein CASSSPGQGSNQPQHF.

The chain recombines TRBV18 with TRBJ2-1; 7 nucleotides match TRBD2. CDR1 is KGHSH, CDR2 LQKENI, per germline. After removal of 3 bases from V and 7 bases from J, the junction contained 9 bases not matched to a gene. CDR3 length: 15 residues. CDR3 protein: CASSPSGGWRNEQFF. Here the CDR3 DNA reads TGTGCCAGCTCACCTTCCGGGGGGTGGAGGAATGAGCAGTTCTTC.

CDR3 residues: CASSEARVAASLSSYNEQFF. Here the CDR3 DNA reads TGTGCCAGCAGTGAAGCTAGGGTAGCGGCTTCATTGAGCTCCTACAATGAGCAGTTCTTC. The J gene is TRBJ2-1, the V gene TRBV6-1; weak D call: TRBD2 (6 bases). Trimming left V 0 bases short and J 0 bases short, with 21 bases between. The CDR3 has 20 amino acids. Germline loops: CDR1 MNHNS, CDR2 SASEGT.

Only one count was recorded for this clone. This chain joins TRBV30 and TRBJ1-2; a weak D match, TRBD1 (6 bases). CDR1 and CDR2 from the germline V gene are GTSNPN and SVGIG (reference sequence). The CDR3 runs to 16 residues. The V end lost 7 bases, the J end lost 0 bases, and 21 bases lay between the germline ends. The CDR3 sequence is CASTGHRRDANYGYTF. CDR3 DNA sequence: TGTGCCTCGACGGGACACCGGAGAGACGCTAACTATGGCTACACCTTC.

To note about this clone: One end of the junction fails to match germline, which may point to a read error. This sequence joins TRBV28 and TRBJ2-5; 7 bases agree with TRBD1. CDR1 MDHEN and CDR2 SYDVKM come from the germline V gene. The CDR3 consists of 16 residues. The CDR3 spells CASTEEKHRGRETRYF. The CDR3 DNA reads as TGTGCCAGCACCGAGGAGAAGCACAGGGGAAGGGAGACCCGGTACTTC.

The rearrangement uses TRBV28 and TRBJ2-3, with TRBD2 identical over 7 bases. V shed 4 bases and J 5 bases; nucleotides not matched to a gene: 9. The CDR3 loop spans 15 amino acids. Germline CDR1 MDHEN, CDR2 SYDVKM. The CDR3 is CASSSRAGKVDTQYF. DNA of the CDR3: TGTGCCAGCAGTTCCCGAGCGGGAAAGGTAGATACGCAGTATTTT.

The V gene is TRBV10-2, the J gene TRBJ2-1; 11 positions agree with TRBD2. The CDR3 is 20 residues long. Trimming at V came to 6 bases and at J to 0 bases, leaving 16 bases not matched to a gene. CDR1 and CDR2 (germline): WSHSY, SAAADI. The CDR3 loop is CASRILTGTSGPSSYNEQFF. The DNA of the CDR3 is TGCGCCAGCAGAATACTTACCGGGACTAGCGGCCCGAGCTCCTACAATGAGCAGTTCTTC.

The chain couples TRBV6-1 to TRBJ1-5, with 7 bases lining up with TRBD1. The germline gives CDR1 MNHNS, CDR2 SASEGT. The CDR3 runs 12 residues. V lost 11 bases and J lost 1; bases outside the gene matches: 2. The CDR3 protein is CAEQGSNQPQHF. The CDR3, as DNA: TGTGCCGAACAGGGGAGCAATCAGCCCCAGCATTTT.

CDR3 residues: CASSYRERPHEQYF. The CDR3 DNA sequence: TGTGCCAGCAGCTACCGGGAGCGGCCGCACGAGCAGTACTTC. The rearrangement uses TRBV7-2 and TRBJ2-7; D perhaps matches TRBD2 (6 bases). This CDR3 has 14 amino acids. Germline CDR1 and CDR2: SGHTA and FQGNSA. V lost 4 bases and J lost 5, with 15 bases in between.

Concerning this clone: Relative to the germline gene, one junction end is altered; a read error may explain this. V and J are TRBV5-6 and TRBJ1-3, with D perhaps matching TRBD1 (6 bases). The CDR3 is 17 residues long. Germline V lookup: CDR1 SGHDT, CDR2 YYEEEE. The CDR3 is CVSSLAKQGPGGNTIYF. The CDR3 DNA is TGTGTCAGCAGCTTGGCAAAACAGGGACCGGGCGGAAACACCATATATTTT.

The chain couples TRBV5-1 to TRBJ1-2; 7 bases agree with TRBD1. The CDR3 is 15 residues long. Germline CDR1 SGHRS, CDR2 YFSETQ. J gave up 8 bases and V 0 bases, and 10 bases lay outside the gene matches. CDR3 DNA: TGCGCCAGCAGCTTGGAAGAAAAAGGGGGCTTCGGCTACACCTTC. Residues: CASSLEEKGGFGYTF.

Concerning this clone: The germline gene is not matched at one end of the junction; a read error may be the cause. The chain has TRBV7-7 and TRBJ2-3; D remains ambiguous. The germline CDR1 and CDR2 sequences are SSHAT and FNYEAQ (reference sequence). The CDR3 sequence is 14 residues long. CDR3 sequence: CASSEGWRCGTQYF. The CDR3 nucleotides are TGTGCTAGCAGCGAAGGATGGCGGTGCGGTACGCAGTATTTT.

This clone was observed a few times. The chain employs TRBV19 and TRBJ2-2, with D maybe TRBD2 (7 bases). Germline CDR1 and CDR2: LNHDA and SQIVND (reference sequence). Trimming took 11 bases from V and 0 from J, leaving 10 bases between them. CDR3 length: 13 residues. Here the CDR3 reads CAAGGPNTGELFF. The CDR3 DNA follows: TGTGCCGCCGGGGGGCCGAACACCGGGGAGCTGTTTTTT.

The V and J genes are TRBV5-4 and TRBJ2-5; the D is unclear. V was cut by 4 bases and J by 5 bases, with 18 bases left in between. The germline gives CDR1 SGHNT, CDR2 YYREEE (reference sequence). The CDR3 runs 15 residues. CDR3 in DNA: TGTGCCAGCAGCCTGGGCCCTAGGTCCGTGGAGACCCAGTACTTC. Encoded protein: CASSLGPRSVETQYF.

CDR3 nucleotides: TGTGCCAGCAGCCAAGATCGTACCCGGGGTCCTGAAGCTTTCTTT. Protein sequence: CASSQDRTRGPEAFF. The chain recombines TRBV4-2 with TRBJ1-1, with D hard to call. This CDR3 is 15 amino acids long. The germline CDR1 and CDR2 sequences are LGHNA and YNFKEQ. Trimming removed 0 bases at V and 6 bases at J, with 14 bases between.

CDR3 amino acids: CASSKVGGFVGYGYTF. DNA for the CDR3: TGTGCCAGCAGCAAAGTGGGGGGTTTTGTGGGCTATGGCTACACCTTC. The chain has TRBV21-1 and TRBJ1-2. TRBV21-1 has pseudogene status. The CDR3 loop spans 16 amino acids.

The chain couples TRBV7-8 to TRBJ1-4, with TRBD1 matching 7 bases. This CDR3 is built from 16 residues. Germline V gene sequence: CDR1 SGHVS, CDR2 FQNEAQ. After removal of 4 bases from V and 2 bases from J, the junction contained 7 bases not matched to a gene. The CDR3 protein is CASSSNDRATNEKLFF. CDR3 nucleotides: TGTGCCAGCAGCTCGAACGACAGGGCCACTAATGAAAAACTGTTTTTT.

V is TRBV5-1 and J is TRBJ2-7; possible D gene TRBD1, 6 bases. V was pared by 2 bases and J by 2 bases, with 20 bases between. The germline V gene encodes CDR1 SGHRS and CDR2 YFSETQ. The CDR3 is 17 residues long. The CDR3 is CASSLTSGTPAPYEQYF. DNA of the CDR3: TGCGCCAGCAGCTTAACATCCGGGACACCAGCCCCCTACGAGCAGTACTTC. The complete variable domain, with remaining parts taken from reference TRBV5-1 and TRBJ2-7, reads KAGVTQTPRYLIKTRGQQVTLSCSPISGHRSVSWYQQTPGQGLQFLFEYFSETQRNKGNFPGRFSGRQFSNSRSEMNVSTLELGDSALYLCASSLTSGTPAPYEQYFGPGTRLTVT.

J is TRBJ1-2 and V is TRBV29-1; 8 bases agree with TRBD1. V lost 5 bases, J lost 2 bases, and 10 bases stayed unmatched. Per germline, CDR1 SQVTM and CDR2 ANQGSEA. This CDR3 is 15 amino acids long. CDR3 in DNA: TGCAGCGTTTATCTCCGGGACAGGCCAAACTATGGCTACACCTTC. Translation gives CSVYLRDRPNYGYTF.

V is TRBV5-4 and J is TRBJ2-7; no reliable D call. The CDR3 loop spans 13 amino acids. V lost 1 base and J lost 0, with 5 bases in between. The germline V gene has CDR1 SGHNT and CDR2 YYREEE (reference sequence). As DNA, the CDR3 is TGTGCCAGCAGCTTGTGGCACTCCTACGAGCAGTACTTC. It translates to CASSLWHSYEQYF.

CDR3 sequence: CASSQETRCETQYF. The CDR3 DNA reads as TGCGCCAGCAGCCAGGAGACTAGATGTGAGACCCAGTACTTC. This sequence joins TRBV4-3 and TRBJ2-5, with D possibly matching TRBD2 (6 bases). The CDR3 consists of 14 residues. V lost 3 bases and J lost 5, with 13 bases in between. CDR1 LGHNA and CDR2 YSLEER come from the germline V gene.

The CDR3 loop is CASRPPLRGYEQYF. CDR3 coding DNA: TGTGCCAGCAGACCCCCCCTCAGGGGCTACGAGCAGTACTTC. This chain connects TRBV7-2 to TRBJ2-7; a possible D gene is TRBD1 (6 bases). CDR1 SGHTA and CDR2 FQGNSA come from the germline V gene. The CDR3 consists of 14 residues. V was clipped by 6 bases and J by 3 bases, with 15 bases between them.

The chain carries TRBV12-5 and TRBJ2-7; D possibly corresponds to TRBD2 (6 bases). Trimming left V 1 base short and J 4 bases short, with 17 bases between. The length of the CDR3 is 16 residues. Germline V gene data show CDR1 as LGHNT and CDR2 as FRNRAP. As DNA, the CDR3 is TGTGCTAGTGGTTTGGCACCCTCGGGAGAGGGTTACGAGCAGTACTTC. It translates to CASGLAPSGEGYEQYF.